The 7 T cell receptor beta chains below all came from one sample that was sequenced in a study of control samples from healthy donors and cancer patients. Produced via immunoSEQ multiplex PCR; TCRdb's table is partial and in-frame only. Of about 89,000 clones listed, around nine tenths are singletons. The sample taken for sequencing was blood. Receptor source: a man aged 25-45 years in good health.

On this clone itself: The same CDR3 can be traced to other DNA sequences in this sample. The V and J genes are TRBV6-5 and TRBJ1-2; 9 bases agree with TRBD1. The CDR3 is made up of 15 amino acids. V lost 5 bases, J lost 5 bases, and 9 bases stayed unmatched. Germline CDR1 MNHEY, CDR2 SVGAGI. The CDR3 DNA reads as TGTGCCAGCAGTCCGACCACAGGGGGCTGGTATGGCTACACCTTC. Translated, it gives CASSPTTGGWYGYTF.

Only one count was recorded for this clone. The chain employs TRBV9 and TRBJ2-3; D is undetermined. Deletions cut 4 bases from V and 0 bases from J, with 12 bases between. This CDR3 has 15 amino acids. Germline V lookup: CDR1 SGDLS, CDR2 YYNGEE. CDR3 DNA sequence: TGTGCCAGCAGCCCCCGGCAGGACAGCACAGATACGCAGTATTTT. It yields the protein CASSPRQDSTDTQYF.

The V and J genes are TRBV4-1 and TRBJ2-1; weak D call: TRBD1 (6 bases). The CDR3 has 16 amino acids. CDR1 and CDR2 from the germline V gene are MGHRA and YSYEKL. Trimming removed 8 bases at V and 6 bases at J, with 23 bases between. CDR3 DNA sequence: TGCGCCAGCCAACCATTCCGGGACACCCACGCCAATGAGCAGTTCTTC. Translating it yields CASQPFRDTHANEQFF.

In its sample, this clone was seen a few times. The CDR3 region has the DNA TGTGCCACCAGCCCTTCGACAGGGGATGGCTACGAGCAGTACGTC. Amino acids: CATSPSTGDGYEQYV. The V call is TRBV15, the J call TRBJ2-7, with TRBD1 matching over 8 bases. The CDR3 runs 15 residues. The germline V gene encodes CDR1 LNHNV and CDR2 YYDKDF (reference sequence). V lost 5 bases and J lost 3; bases outside the gene matches: 9.

V is TRBV6-6 and J is TRBJ1-3; no reliable D call. CDR1 and CDR2 (germline): MNHNY, SVGAGI (reference sequence). Trimming took off 3 bases at V and 0 bases at J, with 6 bases between the two ends. The CDR3 is made up of 14 amino acids. The CDR3 sequence is CASSYSFSGNTIYF. Here the CDR3 DNA reads TGTGCCAGCAGTTATTCGTTCTCTGGAAACACCATATATTTT.

This chain joins TRBV29-1 and TRBJ2-5, with 7 positions matching TRBD2. The CDR3 is 15 amino acids. The V segment lost 2 bases and the J segment 2 bases; nucleotides outside the gene matches: 8. CDR1 is SQVTM and CDR2 is ANQGSEA in the germline V gene. Written as DNA, the CDR3 is TGCAGCGTTGAATTGTTCGGGGGGACTCAAGAGACCCAGTACTTC. Residues: CSVELFGGTQETQYF.

The chain couples TRBV12-5 to TRBJ2-5; TRBD1 matches at 9 bases. V lost 2 bases and J lost 5; bases outside the gene matches: 3. The length of the CDR3 is 14 residues. From germline, CDR1 is LGHNT and CDR2 FRNRAP. The CDR3 DNA reads TGTGCTAGTGGTTTGCCCGGGACAGGGGAGACCCAGTACTTC. Translating gives CASGLPGTGETQYF.